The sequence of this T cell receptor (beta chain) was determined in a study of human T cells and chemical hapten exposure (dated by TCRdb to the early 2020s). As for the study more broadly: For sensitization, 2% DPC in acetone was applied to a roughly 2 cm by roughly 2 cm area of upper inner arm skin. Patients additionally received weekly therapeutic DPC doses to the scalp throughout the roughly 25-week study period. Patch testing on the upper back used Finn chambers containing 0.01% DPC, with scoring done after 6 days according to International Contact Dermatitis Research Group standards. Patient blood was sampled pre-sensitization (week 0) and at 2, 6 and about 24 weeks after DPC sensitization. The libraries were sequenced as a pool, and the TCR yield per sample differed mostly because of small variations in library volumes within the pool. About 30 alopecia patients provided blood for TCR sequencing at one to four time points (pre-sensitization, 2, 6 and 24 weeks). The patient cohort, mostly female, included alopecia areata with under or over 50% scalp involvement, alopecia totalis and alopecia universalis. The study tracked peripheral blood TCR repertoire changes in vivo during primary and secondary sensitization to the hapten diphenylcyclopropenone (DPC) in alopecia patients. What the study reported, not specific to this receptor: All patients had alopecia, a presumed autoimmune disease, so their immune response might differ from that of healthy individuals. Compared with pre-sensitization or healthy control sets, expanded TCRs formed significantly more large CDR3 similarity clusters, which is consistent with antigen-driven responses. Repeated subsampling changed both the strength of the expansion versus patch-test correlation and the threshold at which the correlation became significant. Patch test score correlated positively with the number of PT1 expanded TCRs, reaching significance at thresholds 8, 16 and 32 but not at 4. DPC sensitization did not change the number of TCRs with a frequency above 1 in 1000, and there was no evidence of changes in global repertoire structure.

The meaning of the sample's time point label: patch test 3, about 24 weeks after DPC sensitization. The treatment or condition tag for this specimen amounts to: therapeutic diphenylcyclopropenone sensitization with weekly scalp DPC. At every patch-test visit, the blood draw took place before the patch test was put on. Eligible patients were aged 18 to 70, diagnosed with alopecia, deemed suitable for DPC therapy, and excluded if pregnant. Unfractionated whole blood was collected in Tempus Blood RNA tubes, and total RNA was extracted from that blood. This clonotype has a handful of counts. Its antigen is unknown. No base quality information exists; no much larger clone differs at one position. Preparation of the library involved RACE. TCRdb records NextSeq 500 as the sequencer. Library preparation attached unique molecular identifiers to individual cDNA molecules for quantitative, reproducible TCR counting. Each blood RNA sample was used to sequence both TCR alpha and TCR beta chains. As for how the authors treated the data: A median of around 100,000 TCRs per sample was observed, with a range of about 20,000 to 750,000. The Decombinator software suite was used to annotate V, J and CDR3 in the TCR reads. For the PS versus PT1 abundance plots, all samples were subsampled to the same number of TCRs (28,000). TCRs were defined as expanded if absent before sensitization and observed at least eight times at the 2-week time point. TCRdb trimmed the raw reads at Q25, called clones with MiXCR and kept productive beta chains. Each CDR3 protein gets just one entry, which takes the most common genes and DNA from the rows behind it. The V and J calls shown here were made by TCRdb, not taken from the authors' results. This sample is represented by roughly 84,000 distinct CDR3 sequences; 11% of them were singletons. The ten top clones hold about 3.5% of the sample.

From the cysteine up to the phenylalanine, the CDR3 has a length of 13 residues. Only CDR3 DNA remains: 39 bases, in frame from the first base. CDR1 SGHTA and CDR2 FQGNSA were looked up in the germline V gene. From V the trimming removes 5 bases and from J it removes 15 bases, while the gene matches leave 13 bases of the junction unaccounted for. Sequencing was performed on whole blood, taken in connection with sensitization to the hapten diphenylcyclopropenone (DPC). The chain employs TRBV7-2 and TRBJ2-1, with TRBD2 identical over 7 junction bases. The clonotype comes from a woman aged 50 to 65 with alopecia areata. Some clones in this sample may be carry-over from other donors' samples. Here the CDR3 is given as CASSPPTSAVPFF. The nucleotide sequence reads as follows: TGTGCCAGCAGCCCCCCCACTAGCGCCGTGCCGTTCTTC.